The rows below give T cell receptor beta chains drawn from one sample of a study of glioma-infiltrating T cells. TCRdb independently ran MiXCR on the multiplex PCR reads; one entry per CDR3 protein. This sample has roughly 3,100 distinct CDR3 sequences, with 44% found just once. Specimen: glioma tissue, nonneoplastic brain tissue, or PBMCs (not recorded which). These receptors were taken from a human donor with low-grade glioma or glioblastoma, undergoing nonglioma brain surgery, or in good health (not recorded which). Both conserved end residues are part of each CDR3. The D gene is left open where the match is weak. Expanded clones are given a class, and other clones once, few, many or no size at all.

V gene	D gene	clone size	J gene	CDR3 DNA	CDR3 protein
TRBV20-1	.	medium-sized	TRBJ1-2	TGCAGTGCTAGAGCCTTGGCCTATGGCTACACCTTC	CSARALAYGYTF
TRBV6-2/TRBV6-3	.	large	TRBJ1-1	TGTGCCAGCAGTTACAGGGGGAACACTGAAGCTTTCTTT	CASSYRGNTEAFF
TRBV9	.	many	TRBJ1-6	TGTGCCAGCAGCCAATCCCCTCCAAATTCACCCCTCCACTTT	CASSQSPPNSPLHF
TRBV7-9	TRBD1	many	TRBJ1-1	TGTGCCAGCAGCCCCGGGACAGAGAACACTGAAGCTTTCTTT	CASSPGTENTEAFF
TRBV12-3/TRBV12-4	.	few	TRBJ2-5	TGTGCCAGCAGTTTAGTTCAGGGGGAGACCCAGTACTTC	CASSLVQGETQYF
TRBV20-1	.	large	TRBJ2-7	TGCAGTGTTAGAGTCGGTGTCGAGCAGTACTTC	CSVRVGVEQYF
TRBV6-2/TRBV6-3	TRBD1	medium-sized	TRBJ1-1	TGTGCCAGCAGTTACTCGCCATGGACAGGGAGCACTGAAGCTTTCTTT	CASSYSPWTGSTEAFF
TRBV27	.	medium-sized	TRBJ1-2	TGTGCCAGCAGTCCGGGGGCAGAGAGGGGGTATGGCTACACCTTC	CASSPGAERGYGYTF
TRBV15	TRBD2	medium-sized	TRBJ2-1	TGTGCCACCAGCCCCGCGGGGGGAAACAATGAGCAGTTCTTC	CATSPAGGNNEQFF
TRBV6-1	TRBD2	.	TRBJ2-1	TGTGCCAGCATGACCGGGACTAGCGGTGGAAATGAGCAGTTCTTC	CASMTGTSGGNEQFF
TRBV6-1	TRBD2	.	TRBJ2-1	TGTGCCAGCAGTGTTCTAGCGGGAGTCTACAATGAGCAGTTCTTC	CASSVLAGVYNEQFF
TRBV27	TRBD1	.	TRBJ2-7	TGTGCCAGCAGGTGGACAGGGGGCTACGAGCAGTACTTC	CASRWTGGYEQYF
TRBV6-2/TRBV6-3	.	.	TRBJ2-1	TGTGCCAGCACAATGGCCGAGAGCTCCTACACTGAGCAGTTCTTC	CASTMAESSYTEQFF
TRBV6-1	.	many	TRBJ1-3	TGTGCATCGGGGGGTGGAAACACCATATATTTT	CASGGGNTIYF
TRBV28	.	.	TRBJ1-1	TGTGCCAGCAGTTCATCCTTCAGAGAAGCTTTCTTT	CASSSSFREAFF
TRBV7-3	TRBD1	medium-sized	TRBJ2-7	TGTGCCAGCAGCCCATCCCCAGGGACAGGGGTCGAGCAGTACTTC	CASSPSPGTGVEQYF
TRBV15	.	.	TRBJ2-5	TGTGCCACCAGCCCCCGAGGGGGGAACACCGGGGAGACCCAGTACTTC	CATSPRGGNTGETQYF
TRBV6-2/TRBV6-3	TRBD2	.	TRBJ2-1	TGTGTTAGCAGTTACTACAATCTCCTTCTAGCGGGAGACTACAATGAGCAGTTCTTC	CVSSYYNLLLAGDYNEQFF
TRBV12-3/TRBV12-4	.	many	TRBJ2-3	TGTGCCAGCAGTTTAATCCGGGCAGATACGCAGTATTTT	CASSLIRADTQYF
TRBV6-2/TRBV6-3	.	.	TRBJ2-1	TGTGCCAGTGGACAGAGCAAGCAGTTCTTC	CASGQSKQFF
TRBV7-2	.	.	TRBJ1-5	TGTGCCAGCAGCCGTAATGATTATAGCAATCAGCCCCAGCATTTT	CASSRNDYSNQPQHF
TRBV3-1	.	many	TRBJ1-3	TGTGCCAGCAGCCCAGAAATTCACTCTGGAAACACCATATATTTT	CASSPEIHSGNTIYF
TRBV28	TRBD1	.	TRBJ2-7	TGTGCCTGCAGTGCGGAACCCCCGGGACAGGGGTCCTACGAGCAGTACTTC	CACSAEPPGQGSYEQYF
TRBV11-2	.	medium-sized	TRBJ2-5	TGTGCCAGCAGCTCAGTAGGCAACCCCCAAGAGACCCAGTACTTC	CASSSVGNPQETQYF
TRBV9	.	few	TRBJ1-3	TGTGCCAGCAGCGTAGCGAGGGACACGGCAATGTGTTTT	CASSVARDTAMCF
TRBV6-1	.	once	TRBJ1-5	TGTGGCAGTGAAGTTCGGGGGAGCAATCAGCCCCAGCATTTT	CGSEVRGSNQPQHF
TRBV5-5	.	.	TRBJ1-5	TGTGCCAGCAGCTTGGTTGCAGGGGCCGGTCAGCCCCAGCATTTT	CASSLVAGAGQPQHF
TRBV20-1	TRBD2	.	TRBJ2-2	TGCAGTGCTCCGGGACTAGGGGGGGTTGCCGGGGAGCTGTTTTTT	CSAPGLGGVAGELFF
TRBV20-1	.	medium-sized	TRBJ1-5	TGCAGTGCTAGTTGGGGGCTTGATCAGCCCCAGCATTTT	CSASWGLDQPQHF
TRBV18	TRBD1	many	TRBJ1-1	TGTGCCAGCTCACCCGTACAGGGGGAGGCTTTCTTT	CASSPVQGEAFF
TRBV20-1	TRBD1	many	TRBJ1-2	TGCAGTGCTAGAGATGAAGGACAGGGGCTTATCTATGGCTACACCTTC	CSARDEGQGLIYGYTF
TRBV15	.	.	TRBJ2-1	TGTGCCACCAGCAGAGAGAATGATGAGCAATTGTTC	CATSRENDEQLF
TRBV7-9	TRBD1	many	TRBJ1-4	TGTGCCAGCAGCCCCAGGACAGGGCAGGATGAAAAACTGTTTTTT	CASSPRTGQDEKLFF
TRBV6-2/TRBV6-3	.	.	TRBJ2-1	TGTGCCAGCAGTGGATCCGGGCCGACCCAGCAGTCCTTC	CASSGSGPTQQSF
TRBV6-1	.	many	TRBJ2-5	TGTGCCAGCAGCCTGACACTGTTACAAGAGACCCAGTACTTC	CASSLTLLQETQYF
TRBV6-1	.	.	TRBJ1-5	TGTGCCGCCTCCCTATATAGCAATCAGCCCCAGCATTTT	CAASLYSNQPQHF
TRBV10-2	.	.	TRBJ1-5	TGCGCCAGCAGTGGGTCTCCAGGGAATAGCAGTCGGCCCCAGCATTTT	CASSGSPGNSSRPQHF
TRBV27	TRBD2	few	TRBJ2-7	TGTGCCAGCAGGATAGCGGGGGAGGAGCAGTACTTC	CASRIAGEEQYF
TRBV7-2	TRBD1	medium-sized	TRBJ1-6	TGTGCCAGCAGCCTACAACTCAGGGGGACCAATTCACCCCTCCACTTT	CASSLQLRGTNSPLHF
TRBV20-1	.	.	TRBJ1-5	TGCAGTGCTAGAGAGAAAGTCAATCAGCCCCAGCATTTT	CSAREKVNQPQHF
TRBV7-6	.	medium-sized	TRBJ1-1	TGTGCCAGCAGCTTAGCTGGTGGGAACACTGAAGCTTTCTTT	CASSLAGGNTEAFF
TRBV27	TRBD1	medium-sized	TRBJ2-2	TGTGCCAGCAGTCCCACCGGGACAGGGGGCGTGAACACCGGGGAGCTGTTTTTT	CASSPTGTGGVNTGELFF
TRBV3-1	TRBD2	.	TRBJ2-7	TGTGCCAGCAGCCAAGATACGGGACTAGCGGGAGGAACCTACGAGCAGTACTTC	CASSQDTGLAGGTYEQYF
TRBV4-2	.	many	TRBJ2-3	TGTGCCAGCAGCCATTCTGGCCGTAGCACAGATACGCAGTATTTT	CASSHSGRSTDTQYF
TRBV29-1	.	few	TRBJ1-2	TGCAGCGTTGGACTAACAGCTAACTATGGCTACACCTTC	CSVGLTANYGYTF
TRBV15	.	.	TRBJ2-7	TGTGCCATCAGCAGAGATCTACAGACGTACGAGCAGTACTTC	CAISRDLQTYEQYF
TRBV6-1	TRBD2	large	TRBJ2-1	TGTGCCAGCAGGCCCGGGACTAGCGGAAACAATGAGCAGTTCTTC	CASRPGTSGNNEQFF
TRBV7-7	.	.	TRBJ2-5	TGTGCTAGCAGCTTAGGCTCCCAAGAGACCAGGTACTTC	CASSLGSQETRYF
TRBV6-2/TRBV6-3	TRBD1	.	TRBJ1-5	TGTGCCAGCAGTTCCGGGGGACAGTCTCAGCCCCAGCATTTT	CASSSGGQSQPQHF